These 21 T cell receptor beta chains came from one sample sequenced in a study of T cell responses to AZD1222 COVID-19 vaccine. The assay was immunoSEQ multiplex PCR, and TCRdb's table has in-frame clones only and misses some. The top ten hold around 3.1% of the sample, which has roughly 91,000 clones, around nine tenths seen once. The sample in question was peripheral blood, obtained on day 0 of AZD1222 vaccination. These receptors originate from an adult in good health.

The chain is built from TRBV29-1 and TRBJ2-2; a possible D gene is TRBD2 (5 bases). Germline V lookup: CDR1 SQVTM, CDR2 ANQGSEA. Between the trimmed V and J ends, which lost 2 bases and 0 bases, there was a span of 10 bases. This CDR3 contains 15 residues. In nucleotides, the CDR3 is TGCAGCGTTGAATTTTCCGGGACGAACACCGGGGAGCTGTTTTTT. It yields the protein CSVEFSGTNTGELFF.

This clone appeared once. The V gene is TRBV7-2, the J gene TRBJ1-1, with 8 nucleotides matching TRBD1. The CDR3 has 14 amino acids. The V gene end was trimmed by 4 bases and the J gene end by 1 base; junction bases not matched to a gene: 2. Per germline, CDR1 SGHTA and CDR2 FQGNSA. The CDR3 reads CASSSDRGNTEAFF. The CDR3 coding sequence is TGTGCCAGCAGCTCTGACAGGGGGAACACTGAAGCTTTCTTT. The variable domain in full, completed from reference TRBV7-2 and TRBJ1-1, reads GAGVSQSPSNKVTEKGKDVELRCDPISGHTALYWYRQSLGQGLEFLIYFQGNSAPDKSGLPSDRFSAERTGGSVSTLTIQRTQQEDSAVYLCASSSDRGNTEAFFGQGTRLTVV.

V is TRBV7-8 and J is TRBJ1-2; 9 bases are shared with TRBD1. Trimming cost V 7 bases and J 8 bases; bases outside gene matches: 17. Per the germline V gene, CDR1 is SGHVS and CDR2 is FQNEAQ. The CDR3 loop spans 16 amino acids. The CDR3: CASTHWSTGTGSGYTF. Written as DNA, the CDR3 is TGTGCCAGCACACATTGGAGTACCGGGACAGGGAGCGGCTACACCTTC.

CDR3 sequence (DNA): TGTGCCAGCTCACCGTCCGCGGGAGGGCCATATGAGCAGTACGTC. This encodes CASSPSAGGPYEQYV. V usage is TRBV18 and J usage is TRBJ2-7; 9 bases line up with TRBD2. The CDR3 has 15 amino acids. V shed 3 bases, J shed 7 bases, and the junction held 10 bases outside the gene matches. Germline values: CDR1 KGHSH, CDR2 LQKENI.

The chain has TRBV9 and TRBJ2-2; 9 nucleotides align to TRBD2. The CDR3 has 18 residues. CDR1 is SGDLS and CDR2 is YYNGEE in the germline V gene. Trimming took 3 bases from V and 3 from J; bases not matched to a gene: 12. CDR3 residues: CASSDQAAGGTDTGELFF. The CDR3 coding sequence is TGTGCCAGCAGCGACCAAGCAGCGGGGGGTACGGACACCGGGGAGCTGTTTTTT. The variable domain in full, completed from reference TRBV9 and TRBJ2-2, reads DSGVTQTPKHLITATGQRVTLRCSPRSGDLSVYWYQQSLDQGLQFLIQYYNGEERAKGNILERFSAQQFPDLHSELNLSSLELGDSALYFCASSDQAAGGTDTGELFFGEGSRLTVL.

Only one count was recorded for this clone. The CDR3 DNA reads as TGTGCCATCAGTGAGGCAGGGTGGTCGGACGAGCAGTACTTC. This codes for CAISEAGWSDEQYF. This sequence joins TRBV10-3 and TRBJ2-7, with D perhaps TRBD1 (5 bases). CDR3 size: 14 residues. The V gene lost 2 bases and the J gene lost 5 bases, with 13 bases spanning the gap. Germline V gene lookup returns CDR1 ENHRY and CDR2 SYGVKD.

V and J are TRBV15 and TRBJ1-4, with a weak D call TRBD1 (5 bases). V was clipped by 5 bases and J by 7 bases, with 17 bases between them. CDR1 LNHNV and CDR2 YYDKDF come from the germline V gene (reference sequence). This CDR3 spans 15 amino acids. The CDR3 region has the DNA TGTGCCACCAGCGCTACAGGCAGCGGAAGTGAAAAACTGTTTTTT. Residues: CATSATGSGSEKLFF.

The chain uses TRBV13 and TRBJ2-1, with 8 positions matching TRBD1. Germline-derived CDR1 and CDR2 are PRHDT and FYEKMQ (reference sequence). There are 13 residues in the CDR3. V trimming: 5 bases; J trimming: 7 bases; junction bases outside the gene matches: 4. The CDR3: CASSQTGVNEQFF. The CDR3 DNA follows: TGTGCCAGCAGCCAGACAGGGGTTAATGAGCAGTTCTTC.

The chain uses TRBV7-9 and TRBJ1-1; D unclear. The V end lost 5 bases, the J end lost 11 bases, and 18 bases lay between the germline ends. This CDR3 comprises 13 residues. The germline gives CDR1 SEHNR, CDR2 FQNEAQ (reference sequence). The CDR3 is CASSHLGSGDAFF. As DNA, the CDR3 is TGTGCCAGCAGCCACCTGGGGTCGGGCGACGCTTTCTTT. The full variable domain, with the rest looked up from reference TRBV7-9 and TRBJ1-1, is DTGVSQNPRHKITKRGQNVTFRCDPISEHNRLYWYRQTLGQGPEFLTYFQNEAQLEKSRLLSDRFSAERPKGSFSTLEIQRTEQGDSAMYLCASSHLGSGDAFFGQGTRLTVV.

This sequence joins TRBV2 and TRBJ1-1, with 9 bases matching TRBD1. With V trimmed by 6 bases and J by 4 bases, 3 bases remained unmatched. This CDR3 is 13 amino acids long. Germline-derived CDR1 and CDR2 are SNHLY and FYNNEI. The CDR3 DNA reads TGTGCCAGCAGACAGGGGGCCGGCACTGAAGCTTTCTTT. As protein: CASRQGAGTEAFF.

This rearrangement joins TRBV11-3 to TRBJ2-1; 8 bases map to TRBD2. J lost 3 bases, V lost 3 bases, and 4 bases had no gene match. CDR1 SGHNT and CDR2 YENEEA come from the germline V gene. The CDR3 extends over 15 amino acids. CDR3 in amino acids: CASSFQAGVYNEQFF. The CDR3 coding sequence is TGTGCCAGCAGCTTTCAAGCGGGAGTCTACAATGAGCAGTTCTTC.

The rearrangement links TRBV5-4 to TRBJ2-7; D remains ambiguous. Germline CDR1 reads SGHNT; CDR2 reads YYREEE (reference sequence). The CDR3 is made up of 14 amino acids. V shed 2 bases and J shed 3 bases, with 12 bases lying between them. The CDR3 nucleotides are TGTGCCAGCAGCTTCTCAAGCCAAAACTACGAGCAGTACTTC. It translates to CASSFSSQNYEQYF.

The chain recombines TRBV6-5 with TRBJ1-2, with a tentative D call TRBD1 (6 bases). This CDR3 is 15 amino acids long. The V gene lost 8 bases and the J gene lost 2 bases, with 18 bases spanning the gap. Germline lookup yields CDR1 MNHEY and CDR2 SVGAGI. CDR3 protein: CASFSSARGNYGYTF. As DNA, the CDR3 is TGTGCCAGCTTTAGTAGCGCGAGGGGGAACTATGGCTACACCTTC.

Here the CDR3 DNA reads TGTGCCATCAGTGAAGGGCCCGGAATCCAGAACACTGAAGCTTTCTTT. Translating gives CAISEGPGIQNTEAFF. The rearrangement uses TRBV10-3 and TRBJ1-1; D is unresolved. The V gene lost 3 bases and the J gene lost 1 base, with 15 bases spanning the gap. The CDR3 contains 16 residues. Germline V gene data show CDR1 as ENHRY and CDR2 as SYGVKD.

This chain links TRBV7-8 with TRBJ2-1, with TRBD2 identical over 10 bases. Germline V gene data show CDR1 as SGHVS and CDR2 as FQNEAQ. Trimming removed 1 base from V and 4 bases from J; junction bases left unmatched: 7. The CDR3 is 17 residues long. This CDR3 is CASSLVASGRWYNEQFF. The CDR3 nucleotides are TGTGCCAGCAGCTTAGTTGCTAGCGGGAGATGGTACAATGAGCAGTTCTTC.

V gene TRBV18 combines with J gene TRBJ1-2; possible D gene TRBD1, 5 bases. Germline lookup yields CDR1 KGHSH and CDR2 LQKENI. Trimming took off 3 bases at V and 5 bases at J, with 7 bases between the two ends. The CDR3 has 12 residues. The CDR3 region has the DNA TGTGCCAGCTCACCGGGGGAATATGGCTACACCTTC. The encoded protein is CASSPGEYGYTF.

The chain recombines TRBV20-1 with TRBJ1-4; D not certain. CDR3 length: 11 amino acids. Trimming took off 4 bases at V and 12 bases at J, with 12 bases between the two ends. The germline V gene encodes CDR1 DFQATT and CDR2 SNEGSKA (reference sequence). CDR3 sequence: CSAIGGSQLFF. The CDR3 coding sequence is TGCAGTGCTATTGGTGGGTCGCAACTGTTTTTT.

The V gene is TRBV28, the J gene TRBJ1-5; the D is unclear. V was cut by 9 bases and J by 4 bases, with 10 bases left in between. There are 12 residues in the CDR3. Germline assignment: CDR1 MDHEN and CDR2 SYDVKM. CDR3 DNA: TGTGCCAGTAGATCGGGAAATCAGCCCCAGCATTTT. It encodes CASRSGNQPQHF.

The rearrangement links TRBV3-1 (or the pseudogene TRBV3-2) to TRBJ2-7; no clear D. Trimming pared 1 base from V and 4 bases from J, leaving 5 bases between. The CDR3 is 12 amino acids. CDR1 and CDR2 (germline): LGHDT, YNNKEL (reference sequence). The CDR3 loop reads CASSQAGYEQYF. DNA for the CDR3: TGTGCCAGCAGCCAAGCAGGTTACGAGCAGTACTTC.

V gene TRBV2 combines with J gene TRBJ1-6; D is uncertain. V was cut by 7 bases and J by 4 bases, with 11 bases left in between. The CDR3 totals 14 residues. Germline lookup yields CDR1 SNHLY and CDR2 FYNNEI. The CDR3 DNA reads TGTGCCAGCACGAACGCGCAGTATAATTCACCCCTCCACTTT. It encodes CASTNAQYNSPLHF.

The J gene is TRBJ1-1, the V gene TRBV5-4; 10 nucleotides agree with TRBD1. V was pared by 4 bases and J by 6 bases, with 9 bases of the junction left unmatched. Germline V gene data show CDR1 as SGHNT and CDR2 as YYREEE (reference sequence). The CDR3 has 15 residues. The CDR3 region is CASSHPGQGPSEAFF. The CDR3 DNA follows: TGTGCCAGCAGCCACCCGGGACAGGGGCCTTCTGAAGCTTTCTTT.